This T cell receptor (beta chain) is from a study of breast tumors, draining lymph nodes, adjacent tissues. TCRdb ran MiXCR on the multiplex PCR reads and lists one entry per CDR3 protein. Found here are roughly 130,000 distinct CDR3 sequences, 15% to 20% of them singletons; the top ten hold more than 3%. Broader study findings: Tumor TCR diversity was below lymph nodes but above nontumor tissue.

This clonotype appeared many times. What it recognizes is unknown. The germline gives CDR1 LGHDT, CDR2 YNNKEL (reference sequence). V lost 4 bases and J 9 bases, leaving 16 bases between the germline ends. The CDR3 runs to 15 residues. Axillary draining lymph nodes of breast cancer patients supplied the node samples. The chain links TRBV3-1 to TRBJ1-6; the D gene is possibly TRBD1 (6 bases). The clonotype comes from a female donor with breast cancer. Some clones in this sample may be carry-over from other donors' samples. The sequencing sample was made of axillary lymph node tissue. The DNA of the CDR3 is TGTGCCAGCAGCCCCCGGGGGGCATCCGGTTCACCCCTCCACTTT. Amino acid sequence: CASSPRGASGSPLHF.